These 25 T cell receptor beta chains came from one sample sequenced in a study of T cells in Graves' hyperthyroidism and ophthalmopathy. TCR beta CDR3 sequences were amplified from RNA transcripts. When the TCR CDR3 underwent first-round RT-PCR, the HTBI primer set was used. Using its own MiXCR run on the multiplex PCR reads, TCRdb lists one record per CDR3 protein. Here the sample spans more than 500,000 distinct CDR3 sequences, over 12% being singletons. Sequences were obtained from blood. The receptor source for this set is a woman aged 40 to 55 with Graves' ophthalmopathy.

This clonotype was counted only a few times. The CDR3 protein is CASSSNSGLAGSYEQYF. The CDR3 bases are TGTGCCAGCAGCTCAAACTCGGGACTAGCGGGATCCTACGAGCAGTACTTC. The chain has TRBV11-1 and TRBJ2-7; 13 positions match TRBD2. CDR1 is SGHAT and CDR2 is FQDESV in the germline V gene (reference sequence). This CDR3 is 17 amino acids long. V shed 4 bases and J 1 base; nucleotides not matched to a gene: 7.

The chain links TRBV7-9 to TRBJ1-1, with unresolved D. The V and J ends lost 5 bases and 7 bases respectively, with 11 bases between them. This CDR3 is 12 amino acids long. Looked up from germline, CDR1 is SEHNR and CDR2 is FQNEAQ (reference sequence). This CDR3 is CASSPFHGEAFF. In nucleotides, the CDR3 is TGTGCCAGCAGCCCCTTTCATGGTGAAGCTTTCTTT.

This clonotype occurred many times. V is TRBV3-1 and J is TRBJ2-2; D is unclear. The CDR3 consists of 15 residues. V was shortened by 3 bases and J by 4 bases, with 12 bases between the two germline ends. Germline values: CDR1 LGHDT, CDR2 YNNKEL (reference sequence). For the CDR3, the DNA is TGTGCCAGCAGCCATAGTTTTAGCCCCACCGGGGAGCTGTTTTTT. Its translation: CASSHSFSPTGELFF.

This clonotype was detected ten times or more. The V gene is TRBV12-3 or TRBV12-4, the J gene TRBJ2-2; 14 bases map to TRBD2. CDR3 length equals 14 residues. V was pared by 6 bases and J by 11 bases, with 5 bases of the junction left unmatched. CDR3 sequence reads: CASSAGTSGRELFF. In DNA, the CDR3 is TGTGCCAGCAGCGCCGGGACTAGCGGGAGAGAGCTGTTTTTT.

This clonotype was found many times. The V and J genes are TRBV28 and TRBJ2-5; no definite D call. Trimming stripped 8 bases from V and 4 bases from J, with 17 bases between. Germline V gene lookup returns CDR1 MDHEN and CDR2 SYDVKM. CDR3 size: 14 residues. The CDR3 here is CASSNPWLGETQYF. As DNA, the CDR3 is TGTGCCAGCTCTAACCCCTGGCTTGGAGAGACCCAGTACTTC.

The rearrangement uses TRBV20-1 and TRBJ1-1; D gene unclear. The CDR3 sequence is 13 residues long. With 1 base removed from V and 0 bases from J, the gap between germline ends came to 6 bases. The germline V gene has CDR1 DFQATT and CDR2 SNEGSKA (reference sequence). The CDR3, as DNA: TGCAGTGCTAGAGGGGTGATGAACACTGAAGCTTTCTTT. It specifies CSARGVMNTEAFF.

This clonotype was seen many times. The chain has TRBV29-1 and TRBJ2-7; 15 nucleotides line up with TRBD2. The V gene's germline CDR1 is SQVTM and CDR2 ANQGSEA. The CDR3 contains 14 residues. V shed 5 bases, J shed 6 bases, and the junction held 5 bases outside the gene matches. The CDR3 here is CSVRGLAGGLEQYF. CDR3 coding DNA: TGCAGCGTTCGAGGACTAGCGGGAGGGCTCGAGCAGTACTTC.

V gene TRBV9 combines with J gene TRBJ2-5, with 10 bases lining up with TRBD1. V was pared by 1 base and J by 5 bases, with 8 bases of the junction left unmatched. Looked up from germline, CDR1 is SGDLS and CDR2 is YYNGEE. The CDR3 sequence is 16 residues long. The CDR3: CASSVRQGAREETQYF. CDR3 nucleotide sequence: TGTGCCAGCAGCGTAAGACAGGGGGCGCGAGAGGAGACCCAGTACTTC.

This clonotype was counted many times. CDR3 nucleotide sequence: TGTGCTAGTGTCTCGGAGGGCACCGGGGAGCTGTTTTTT. Encoded protein: CASVSEGTGELFF. The chain couples TRBV12-5 to TRBJ2-2; TRBD2 is a possible D gene (6 bases). The CDR3 is made up of 13 amino acids. The germline gives CDR1 LGHNT, CDR2 FRNRAP. Trimming stripped 7 bases from V and 4 bases from J, with 10 bases between.

There are many counts of this clonotype. V gene TRBV27 combines with J gene TRBJ2-7; D unresolved. The length of the CDR3 is 13 residues. V dropped 5 bases and J dropped 2 bases, with 10 bases sitting between them. The germline V gene encodes CDR1 MNHEY and CDR2 SMNVEV (reference sequence). The CDR3 loop is CASSEGQTYEQYF. The CDR3, as DNA: TGTGCCAGCAGTGAAGGGCAAACCTACGAGCAGTACTTC.

The CDR3 bases are TGTGCCAGCAGATTCGGCAGAACCTACGAGCAGTACTTC. Encoded protein: CASRFGRTYEQYF. The V gene is TRBV6-1, the J gene TRBJ2-7; D is ambiguous. Germline CDR1 MNHNS, CDR2 SASEGT. V dropped 6 bases and J dropped 2 bases, with 11 bases sitting between them. This CDR3 spans 13 amino acids.

This sequence joins TRBV20-1 and TRBJ2-7; no clear D gene. V gave up 1 base and J gave up 5 bases, with 15 bases separating them. Looked up from germline, CDR1 is DFQATT and CDR2 is SNEGSKA (reference sequence). CDR3 size: 14 residues. The CDR3 DNA follows: TGCAGTGCTAGAGGACCCCCTGGCGGCCACGAGCAGTACTTC. It translates to CSARGPPGGHEQYF.

This clonotype came up a few times. One base away lies a much larger clone, so this may be a sequencing read error. This chain links TRBV19 with TRBJ1-1; 7 bases align to TRBD1. The CDR3 has 18 residues. Germline-derived CDR1 and CDR2 are LNHDA and SQIVND (reference sequence). CDR3 DNA: TGTACCAGTAGTACCCCTGGGGAGGGGGCGATGCGAAGTACTGAAGCTTTCTTT. Its translation: CTSSTPGEGAMRSTEAFF.

The rearrangement joins TRBV27 to TRBJ1-2; the match to TRBD1 covers 7 bases. J gave up 8 bases and V 8 bases, and 11 bases lay outside the gene matches. CDR3 length equals 13 residues. Germline lookup yields CDR1 MNHEY and CDR2 SMNVEV (reference sequence). CDR3 DNA: TGTGCCAGCCGACAGGGTCCCCTCGGAGGCTACACCTTC. It yields the protein CASRQGPLGGYTF.

This clonotype was detected a few times. A much larger clone lies one base from this, so it may be a read error. This chain uses TRBV18 with TRBJ2-5; no reliable D call. Germline loops: CDR1 KGHSH, CDR2 LQKENI. The CDR3 consists of 14 residues. In DNA, the CDR3 is TGTGCCAGCTCACCACCAGGGCTGCAAGAGACCCAGTGCTTC. This sequence encodes CASSPPGLQETQCF.

Note on this clonotype: One junction end disagrees with the germline gene, perhaps due to a read error. CDR3 DNA sequence: TGTGCCAGTAGCCTTACAGGGAATCAGTCCCAGCATTTT. Translated: CASSLTGNQSQHF. The rearrangement uses TRBV19 and TRBJ1-5, with TRBD1 as a possible D gene (6 bases). The germline gives CDR1 LNHDA, CDR2 SQIVND (reference sequence). The CDR3 is 13 residues long.

As to this clonotype: An end of the junction does not agree with germline; a read error may underlie this. The gene calls are TRBV11-3 and TRBJ1-1, with D unclear. Germline values: CDR1 SGHNT, CDR2 YENEEA. The length of the CDR3 is 14 residues. In DNA form, the CDR3 reads TGTGTCAGCAGCTTTCAGTCTACTCGGACTGAAGCTTTCTTT. Amino acids: CVSSFQSTRTEAFF.

The V and J genes are TRBV13 and TRBJ1-1; a weak D match, TRBD1 (5 bases). Trimming cost V 0 bases and J 1 base, with 24 bases left between them. Germline assignment: CDR1 PRHDT and CDR2 FYEKMQ (reference sequence). The CDR3 length is 20 residues. CDR3 nucleotide sequence: TGTGCCAGCAGCTTAGGGGGGGAATCATGGGACCCATGGACGAACACTGAAGCTTTCTTT. Encoded protein: CASSLGGESWDPWTNTEAFF. The variable domain in full, with the rest retrieved from reference TRBV13 and TRBJ1-1, is AAGVIQSPRHLIKEKRETATLKCYPIPRHDTVYWYQQGPGQDPQFLISFYEKMQSDKGSIPDRFSAQQFSDYHSELNMSSLELGDSALYFCASSLGGESWDPWTNTEAFFGQGTRLTVV.

V is TRBV11-1 and J is TRBJ1-2; D gene ambiguous. Germline V gene data show CDR1 as SGHAT and CDR2 as FQDESV (reference sequence). Trimming pared 3 bases from V and 8 bases from J, leaving 22 bases between. The CDR3 is 16 residues long. CDR3 coding DNA: TGTGCCAGCAGCTTTAGTCGACAAAGCTTCTATGAGGGCTACACCTTC. As protein: CASSFSRQSFYEGYTF.

This clonotype appeared many times. The genes are TRBV10-3 and TRBJ2-7; possible D gene TRBD2, 6 bases. Germline V lookup: CDR1 ENHRY, CDR2 SYGVKD. The CDR3 totals 13 residues. The germline V and J ends were trimmed by 7 bases and 3 bases, with 13 bases remaining between them. CDR3 sequence (DNA): TGTGCCATCATGGAGGGCTTGAACTACGAGCAGTACTTC. This codes for CAIMEGLNYEQYF.

The sample holds many counts of this clonotype. The chain employs TRBV4-1 and TRBJ2-7; D call uncertain. CDR1 is MGHRA and CDR2 is YSYEKL in the germline V gene. The CDR3 spans 13 residues. The V gene lost 6 bases and the J gene lost 0 bases, with 9 bases spanning the gap. CDR3 sequence (DNA): TGCGCCAGCAGTCCGACATACTCCTACGAGCAGTACTTC. Amino acid sequence: CASSPTYSYEQYF.

This clonotype was seen only a few times. The chain employs TRBV27 and TRBJ2-7; 10 nucleotides agree with TRBD1. This CDR3 contains 14 residues. From germline, CDR1 is MNHEY and CDR2 SMNVEV (reference sequence). After removal of 8 bases from V and 3 bases from J, the junction contained 7 bases not matched to a gene. The CDR3 DNA follows: TGTGCCAGCCGTTGGGGGACAGGGGACTACGAGCAGTACTTC. This codes for CASRWGTGDYEQYF.

The chain is built from TRBV20-1 and TRBJ1-5; no clear D. V was trimmed by 3 bases and J by 6 bases, leaving 15 bases between them. Germline values: CDR1 DFQATT, CDR2 SNEGSKA (reference sequence). The CDR3 covers 14 residues. For the CDR3, the DNA is TGCAGTGCTAGTTGGCCGGGCCTTTCTCAGCCCCAGCATTTT. Its translation: CSASWPGLSQPQHF.

This chain connects TRBV28 to TRBJ1-2; D is uncertain. V dropped 3 bases and J dropped 8 bases, with 13 bases sitting between them. CDR3 length: 13 amino acids. CDR1 is MDHEN, CDR2 SYDVKM, per germline. This CDR3 is CASSFPIFNGYTF. CDR3 nucleotide sequence: TGTGCCAGCAGTTTCCCCATTTTCAACGGCTACACCTTC.

This clonotype was counted many times. The V gene is TRBV28, the J gene TRBJ1-1; weak D call: TRBD1 (5 bases). CDR1 is MDHEN, CDR2 SYDVKM, per germline. The CDR3 contains 11 residues. V shed 7 bases and J shed 8 bases, with 11 bases lying between them. DNA of the CDR3: TGTGCCAGCACCAGACAGTCAGAAGCTTTCTTT. This codes for CASTRQSEAFF.